This is a list of T cell receptor beta chains from one sample in a study of blood T cell repertoires in COVID-19. Measured with immunoSEQ multiplex PCR; TCRdb has only the in-frame clones, and not every one. The repertoire includes some 150,000 clones, about 85% of them detected once, and approximately 1.2% sits in the top ten. Sequencing was carried out using peripheral blood. Receptors were obtained from a man in his sixties who had recovered from COVID-19. Both conserved end residues are part of each CDR3. Fields, in order: D gene, J gene, V gene, CDR3 DNA, CDR3 protein. The D gene is left open where the match is weak.

D: TRBD1
J: TRBJ1-2
V: TRBV18
DNA: TGTGCCAGCTCACCGGGTGACAGGGGAGGAGGCTACACCTTC
CDR3: CASSPGDRGGGYTF

D: -
J: TRBJ2-7
V: TRBV5-1
DNA: TGCGCCAGCAGCTCCGGGACTGGCACCTACGAGCAGTACTTC
CDR3: CASSSGTGTYEQYF

D: -
J: TRBJ2-1
V: TRBV7-9
DNA: TGTGCCAGCAGCGAGACAGGTTGGGGGCAGTTCTTC
CDR3: CASSETGWGQFF

D: TRBD1
J: TRBJ2-5
V: TRBV30
DNA: TGTGCCTGGAGGGGGACAGGGAGAGAGACCCAGTACTTC
CDR3: CAWRGTGRETQYF

D: -
J: TRBJ2-3
V: TRBV2
DNA: TGTGCCAGCAGTGCGGGTAGCGGCACAGATACGCAGTATTTT
CDR3: CASSAGSGTDTQYF

D: -
J: TRBJ1-1
V: TRBV4-3
DNA: TGCGCCAGCAGCCAAGAGGGGCCGCCCTTCCGAGTGAACACTGAAGCTTTCTTT
CDR3: CASSQEGPPFRVNTEAFF

D: -
J: TRBJ1-2
V: TRBV7-9
DNA: TGTGCCAGCAGCCCTGACCAGGGGAAGGGCTATGGCTACACCTTC
CDR3: CASSPDQGKGYGYTF

D: TRBD1
J: TRBJ2-7
V: TRBV6-2/TRBV6-3
DNA: TGTGCCAGCGGCCGGACAGGGGGAATCGAGCAGTACTTC
CDR3: CASGRTGGIEQYF

D: TRBD1
J: TRBJ1-1
V: TRBV7-9
DNA: TGTGCCAGCAGCCTTCCGGGACAGCTGAACACTGAAGCTTTCTTT
CDR3: CASSLPGQLNTEAFF

D: TRBD1
J: TRBJ1-1
V: TRBV27
DNA: TGTGCCAGCAGTTTGGGAGCAGGGGGTTGGACTGAAGCTTTCTTT
CDR3: CASSLGAGGWTEAFF

D: -
J: TRBJ1-2
V: TRBV5-4
DNA: TGTGCCAGCAGCGCCGGGACATCTAACTATGGCTACACCTTC
CDR3: CASSAGTSNYGYTF

D: TRBD1
J: TRBJ1-3
V: TRBV3-1/TRBV3-2
DNA: TGTGCCAGCAGCCAAGATTTGACAGGGGGAAACACCATATATTTT
CDR3: CASSQDLTGGNTIYF

D: TRBD1
J: TRBJ2-3
V: TRBV16
DNA: TGTGCCAGCAGCCGACAGGGGACAGGCACAGATACGCAGTATTTT
CDR3: CASSRQGTGTDTQYF

D: TRBD1
J: TRBJ2-2
V: TRBV7-7
DNA: TGTGCTAGCAGCCGAGGCTCGGGGACAGGGACCGGGGAGCTGTTTTTT
CDR3: CASSRGSGTGTGELFF

D: -
J: TRBJ1-3
V: TRBV10-3
DNA: TGTGCCATCACCGGGGGGAACACCATATATTTT
CDR3: CAITGGNTIYF

D: TRBD1
J: TRBJ1-1
V: TRBV18
DNA: TGTGCCAGCTCACCATTTCAAGAATTAGGGGGCTCTGAAGCTTTCTTT
CDR3: CASSPFQELGGSEAFF

D: TRBD2
J: TRBJ2-7
V: TRBV11-1
DNA: TGTGCCAGCAGGGTCGGGGGGGACTCCTACGAGCAGTACTTC
CDR3: CASRVGGDSYEQYF

D: -
J: TRBJ1-3
V: TRBV6-5
DNA: TGTGCCACCGGGATTGGGTCTGGAAACACCATATATTTT
CDR3: CATGIGSGNTIYF

D: TRBD2
J: TRBJ2-7
V: TRBV27
DNA: TGTGCCAGCAGTTTAATACGGACTAGCGGGAGCTACGAGCAGTACTTC
CDR3: CASSLIRTSGSYEQYF